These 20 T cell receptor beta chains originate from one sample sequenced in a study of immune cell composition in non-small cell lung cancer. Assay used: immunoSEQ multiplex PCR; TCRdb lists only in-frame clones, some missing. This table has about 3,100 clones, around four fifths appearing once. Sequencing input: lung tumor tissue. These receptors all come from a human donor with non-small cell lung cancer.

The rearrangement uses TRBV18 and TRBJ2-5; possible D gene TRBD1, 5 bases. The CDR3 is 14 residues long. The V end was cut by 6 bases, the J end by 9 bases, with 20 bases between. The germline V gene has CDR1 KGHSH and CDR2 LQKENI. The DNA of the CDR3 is TGTGCCAGCTCTCTCAACAGGACCCAAAGGGCCCAGTACTTC. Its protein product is CASSLNRTQRAQYF.

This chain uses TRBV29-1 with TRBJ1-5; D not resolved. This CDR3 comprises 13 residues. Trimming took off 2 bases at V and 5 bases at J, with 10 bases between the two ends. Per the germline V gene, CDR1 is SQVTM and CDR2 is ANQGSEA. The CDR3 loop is CSVEIQADQPQHF. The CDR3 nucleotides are TGCAGCGTTGAAATTCAGGCTGATCAGCCCCAGCATTTT.

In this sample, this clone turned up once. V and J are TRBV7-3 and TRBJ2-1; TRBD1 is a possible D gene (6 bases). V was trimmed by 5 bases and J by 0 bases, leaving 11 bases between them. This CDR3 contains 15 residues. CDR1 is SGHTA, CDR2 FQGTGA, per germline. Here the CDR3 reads CASSATGLSYNEQFF. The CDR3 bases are TGTGCCAGCAGCGCGACAGGACTCTCCTACAATGAGCAGTTCTTC.

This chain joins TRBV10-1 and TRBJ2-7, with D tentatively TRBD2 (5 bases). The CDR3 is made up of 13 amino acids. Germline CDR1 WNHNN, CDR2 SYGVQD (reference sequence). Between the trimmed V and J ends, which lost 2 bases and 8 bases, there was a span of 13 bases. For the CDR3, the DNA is TGCGCCAGCAGTGAGCGGCAGAACGGGAAGCAGTACTTC. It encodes CASSERQNGKQYF.

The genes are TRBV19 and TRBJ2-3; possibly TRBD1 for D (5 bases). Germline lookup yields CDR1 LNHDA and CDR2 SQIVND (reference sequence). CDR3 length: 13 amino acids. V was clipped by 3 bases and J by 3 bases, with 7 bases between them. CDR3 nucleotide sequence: TGTGCCAGTAGTATCGGACAAACAGATACGCAGTATTTT. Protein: CASSIGQTDTQYF.

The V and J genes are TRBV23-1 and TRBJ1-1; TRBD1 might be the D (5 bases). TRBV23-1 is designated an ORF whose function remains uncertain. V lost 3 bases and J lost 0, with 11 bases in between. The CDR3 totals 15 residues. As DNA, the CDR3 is TGCGCCAGCAGTCACTACAGGTACTTGAACACTGAAGCTTTCTTT. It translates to CASSHYRYLNTEAFF.

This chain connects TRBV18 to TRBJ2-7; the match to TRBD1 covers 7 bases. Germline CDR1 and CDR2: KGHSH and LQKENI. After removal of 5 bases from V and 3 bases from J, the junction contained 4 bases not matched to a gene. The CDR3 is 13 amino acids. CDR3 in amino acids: CASSTGQIYEQYF. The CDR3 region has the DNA TGTGCCAGCTCAACGGGACAGATCTACGAGCAGTACTTC.

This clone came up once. The DNA for the CDR3 is TGTGCCATCAGTGAGAAGTGGGAGAGCACAGATACGCAGTATTTT. Protein sequence: CAISEKWESTDTQYF. This chain links TRBV10-3 with TRBJ2-3, with D possibly being TRBD2 (5 bases). The V gene's germline CDR1 is ENHRY and CDR2 SYGVKD. Deletions cut 2 bases from V and 0 bases from J, with 9 bases between. The CDR3 runs 15 residues.

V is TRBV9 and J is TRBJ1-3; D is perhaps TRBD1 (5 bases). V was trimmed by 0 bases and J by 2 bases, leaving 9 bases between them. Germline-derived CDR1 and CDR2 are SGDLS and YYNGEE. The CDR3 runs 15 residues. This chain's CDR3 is CASSVEGATGNTIYF. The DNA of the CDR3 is TGTGCCAGCAGCGTAGAAGGGGCAACTGGAAACACCATATATTTT.

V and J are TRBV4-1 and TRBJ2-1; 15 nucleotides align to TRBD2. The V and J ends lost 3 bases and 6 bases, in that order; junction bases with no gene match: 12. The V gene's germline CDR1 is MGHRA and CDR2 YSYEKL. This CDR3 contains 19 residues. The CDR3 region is CASSHPGLAGGPNANEQFF. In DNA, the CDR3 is TGCGCCAGCAGCCATCCCGGACTAGCGGGAGGGCCTAACGCCAATGAGCAGTTCTTC.

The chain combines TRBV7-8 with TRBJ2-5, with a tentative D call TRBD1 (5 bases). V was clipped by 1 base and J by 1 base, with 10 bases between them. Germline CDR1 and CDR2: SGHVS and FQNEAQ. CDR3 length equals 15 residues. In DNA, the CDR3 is TGTGCCAGCAGCTTAGGGGGCGGATTCCAAGAGACCCAGTACTTC. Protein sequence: CASSLGGGFQETQYF. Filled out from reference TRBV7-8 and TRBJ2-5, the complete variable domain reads GAGVSQSPRYKVAKRGQDVALRCDPISGHVSLFWYQQALGQGPEFLTYFQNEAQLDKSGLPSDRFFAERPEGSVSTLKIQRTQQEDSAVYLCASSLGGGFQETQYFGPGTRLLVL.

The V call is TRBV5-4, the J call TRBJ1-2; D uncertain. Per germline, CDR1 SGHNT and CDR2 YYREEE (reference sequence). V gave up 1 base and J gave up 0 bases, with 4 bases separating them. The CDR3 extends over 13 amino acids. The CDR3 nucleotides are TGTGCCAGCAGCTTGAAGCCTAACTATGGCTACACCTTC. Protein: CASSLKPNYGYTF.

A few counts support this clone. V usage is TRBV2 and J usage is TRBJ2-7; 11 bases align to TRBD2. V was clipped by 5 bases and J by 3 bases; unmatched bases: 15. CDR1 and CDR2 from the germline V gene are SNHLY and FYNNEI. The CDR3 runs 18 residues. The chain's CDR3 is CASSWPGGTSGGSYEQYF. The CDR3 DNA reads TGTGCCAGCAGTTGGCCCGGGGGGACTAGCGGTGGAAGCTACGAGCAGTACTTC. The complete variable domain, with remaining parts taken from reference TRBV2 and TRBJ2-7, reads EPEVTQTPSHQVTQMGQEVILRCVPISNHLYFYWYRQILGQKVEFLVSFYNNEISEKSEIFDDQFSVERPDGSNFTLKIRSTKLEDSAMYFCASSWPGGTSGGSYEQYFGPGTRLTVT.

The CDR3 sequence is CSVEGYELARTDTQYF. The CDR3 bases are TGCAGCGTTGAGGGGTACGAACTAGCTCGCACAGATACGCAGTATTTT. The J gene is TRBJ2-3, the V gene TRBV29-1; maybe TRBD2 (6 bases). Germline lookup yields CDR1 SQVTM and CDR2 ANQGSEA. Trimming cost V 3 bases and J 1 base, with 17 bases left between them. The CDR3 runs to 16 residues.

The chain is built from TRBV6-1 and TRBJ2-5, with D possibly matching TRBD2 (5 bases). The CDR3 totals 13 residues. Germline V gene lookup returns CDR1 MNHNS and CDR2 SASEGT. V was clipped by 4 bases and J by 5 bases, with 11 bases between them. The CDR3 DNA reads TGTGCCAGCAGTGTGGAGGCCTGGGAGACCCAGTACTTC. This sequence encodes CASSVEAWETQYF.

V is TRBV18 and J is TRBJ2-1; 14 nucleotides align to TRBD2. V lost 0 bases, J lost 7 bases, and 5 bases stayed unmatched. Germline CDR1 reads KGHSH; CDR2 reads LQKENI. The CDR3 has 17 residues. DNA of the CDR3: TGTGCCAGCTCACCACCCGCCGGGACTAGCGGGAGTAATGAGCAGTTCTTC. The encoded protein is CASSPPAGTSGSNEQFF.

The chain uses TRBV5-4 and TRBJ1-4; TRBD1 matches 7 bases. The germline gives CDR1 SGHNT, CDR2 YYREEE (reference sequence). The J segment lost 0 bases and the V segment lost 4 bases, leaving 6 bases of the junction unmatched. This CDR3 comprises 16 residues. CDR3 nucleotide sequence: TGTGCCAGCAGCGAAACAGGGGATCCAACTAATGAAAAACTGTTTTTT. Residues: CASSETGDPTNEKLFF.

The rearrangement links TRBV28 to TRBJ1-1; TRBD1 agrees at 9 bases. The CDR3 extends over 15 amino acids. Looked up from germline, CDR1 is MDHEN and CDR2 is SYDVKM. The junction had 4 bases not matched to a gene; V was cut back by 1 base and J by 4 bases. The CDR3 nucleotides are TGTGCCAGCAGTTTATATGACAGGGGGGGCACTGAAGCTTTCTTT. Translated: CASSLYDRGGTEAFF.

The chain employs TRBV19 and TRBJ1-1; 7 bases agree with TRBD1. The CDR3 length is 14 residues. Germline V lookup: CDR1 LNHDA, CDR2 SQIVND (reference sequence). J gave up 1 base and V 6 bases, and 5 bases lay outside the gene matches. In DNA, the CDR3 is TGTGCCAGTAGGGACGACAGGGCGAACACTGAAGCTTTCTTT. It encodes CASRDDRANTEAFF.

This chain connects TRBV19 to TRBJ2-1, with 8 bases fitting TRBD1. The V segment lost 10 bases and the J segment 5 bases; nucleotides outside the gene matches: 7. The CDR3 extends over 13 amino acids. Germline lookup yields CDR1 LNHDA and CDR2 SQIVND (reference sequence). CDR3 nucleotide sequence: TGTGCCACCCAGGGACAGGAGAACAATGAGCAGTTCTTC. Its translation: CATQGQENNEQFF.